The rows below give T cell receptor beta chains drawn from one sample of a study of CD8 T cells in ankylosing spondylitis. TCRdb re-called the 5' RACE reads with MiXCR, one entry per CDR3 protein. The repertoire holds 200,000 or so distinct CDR3 sequences, with around a sixth as singletons. Sequences were obtained from blood, either unsorted or a sorted T cell fraction (not recorded which). These receptors all stem from a male donor aged 10 to 30 with ankylosing spondylitis or in good health (not recorded which). Both conserved end residues are part of each CDR3. Fields, in order: clone size, D gene, J gene, V gene, CDR3 length, CDR3 DNA, CDR3 protein. A D gene is named only where the DNA matches it firmly. Where a row states a size, it is once, few, many or the class of an expanded clone; other rows omit it.

>many|NA|TRBJ1-5|TRBV6-6|13
TGTGCCAGCAGTTCTCAAAGCAATCAGCCCCAGCATTTT
CASSSQSNQPQHF
>NA|TRBD2|TRBJ2-5|TRBV20-1|16
TGCAGTGCTAGAGAAGGACTAGCGGGAGTTGGAGAGACCCAGTACTTC
CSAREGLAGVGETQYF
>many|NA|TRBJ2-2|TRBV19|15
TGTGCCAGTAGAACTCGGGTGATCCACACCGGGGAGCTGTTTTTT
CASRTRVIHTGELFF
>many|NA|TRBJ1-5|TRBV24-1|11
TGTGCCACCAGTGGGGGTGGGTCCCAGCATTTT
CATSGGGSQHF
>many|NA|TRBJ2-5|TRBV29-1|12
TGCAGCGTTGGCGGCCGTGGAGAGACCCAGTACTTC
CSVGGRGETQYF
>many|TRBD1|TRBJ1-2|TRBV9|15
TGTGCCAGCAGCGTAGATGACGGACAGGGGAGGGGCTACACCTTC
CASSVDDGQGRGYTF
>many|NA|TRBJ2-1|TRBV12-3/TRBV12-4|11
TGTGCCAGCAGGGACACCCTAGCTCAGTTCTTC
CASRDTLAQFF
>many|NA|TRBJ2-2|TRBV4-2|14
TGTGCCAGCAGCCAACGGGGGGCCTCCGGGGAGCTGTTTTTT
CASSQRGASGELFF
>many|TRBD2|TRBJ2-6|TRBV7-9|18
TGTGCCAGCAGCCCGGGACTAGCGGGAGGCTCCGGGGCCAACGTCCTGACTTTC
CASSPGLAGGSGANVLTF
>NA|TRBD2|TRBJ2-3|TRBV6-4|14
TGTGCCAGCAGTGACGTAGCGGGAGCAGATACGCAGTATTTT
CASSDVAGADTQYF
>many|TRBD1|TRBJ1-5|TRBV28|15
TGTGCCAGCAGTGACGGACAGGGGGACCATCAGCCCCAGCATTTT
CASSDGQGDHQPQHF
>many|NA|TRBJ2-3|TRBV12-3/TRBV12-4|15
TGTGCCAGCAGCTGGGGGCAAACGGCCACAGATACGCAGTATTTT
CASSWGQTATDTQYF
>many|NA|TRBJ1-3|TRBV13|17
TGTGCCAGCAGCTTGACGTCGGAAGGGTCTACTGGAAACACCATATATTTT
CASSLTSEGSTGNTIYF
>many|TRBD2|TRBJ2-2|TRBV10-2|16
TGCGCCAGCATCCGGTGGCTAGCGGGAGACGCCGGGGAGCTGTTTTTT
CASIRWLAGDAGELFF
>NA|NA|TRBJ2-5|TRBV29-1|14
TGCAGCGTCGCAGGTAGCAGGGGTCAGGAGACCCAGTACTTC
CSVAGSRGQETQYF
>many|NA|TRBJ1-1|TRBV6-5|15
TGTGCCAGCAGAGCCCCGGGGCGTTGGAACACTGAAGCTTTCTTT
CASRAPGRWNTEAFF
>many|NA|TRBJ2-5|TRBV21-1|13
TGTGCCAGCAGGGAGGGATGCCAAGAGACCCAGTACTTC
CASREGCQETQYF
>many|NA|TRBJ2-5|TRBV25-1|14
TGTGCCAGCAGTGAATCCGGGCGCCAAGAGACCCAGTACTTC
CASSESGRQETQYF
>many|NA|TRBJ1-5|TRBV12-3/TRBV12-4|15
TGTGCCAGCAGTTTAGGGACAACTAGCAATCAGCCCCAGCATTTT
CASSLGTTSNQPQHF
>few|NA|TRBJ2-1|TRBV18|15
TGTGCCAGCTCACCCAATAGACAGACCTACAATGAGCAGTTCTTC
CASSPNRQTYNEQFF
>many|NA|TRBJ1-4|TRBV7-9|14
TGTGCCAGCAGCTTAGTGGGTGGTAATGAAAAACTGTTTTTT
CASSLVGGNEKLFF
>many|NA|TRBJ2-2|TRBV3-1|15
TGTGCCAGCAGCCAAGTGGGATCCTACACCGGGGAGCTGTTTTTT
CASSQVGSYTGELFF
>many|NA|TRBJ2-5|TRBV3-1|16
TGTGCCAGCAGCCCGAGACGGACTACCGGACAAGAGACCCAGTACTTC
CASSPRRTTGQETQYF
>many|NA|TRBJ2-3|TRBV5-1|15
TGCGCCAGCAGCTTGGAATCGGGACGAACAGATACGCAGTATTTT
CASSLESGRTDTQYF
>many|TRBD2|TRBJ2-1|TRBV7-2|17
TGTGCCAGCAGCCTAACGGGACTAGCGGGGTCCTACAATGAGCAGTTCTTC
CASSLTGLAGSYNEQFF
>many|NA|TRBJ2-7|TRBV20-1|14
TGCAGTGCTAACAACAGGGAGATTGTCTACGAGCAGTACTTC
CSANNREIVYEQYF
>NA|NA|TRBJ1-5|TRBV15|15
TGTGCCACCAGCGATAAAAGGCTGAGCAATCAGCCCCAGCATTTT
CATSDKRLSNQPQHF
>NA|TRBD1|TRBJ2-1|TRBV29-1|15
TGCAGCGGCCGAACCCGGACAGGGAGGTGGGCTGAGCAGTTCTTC
CSGRTRTGRWAEQFF
>NA|TRBD1|TRBJ1-2|TRBV6-1|15
TGTGCCAGCAGTGAAGCCAGGGACAGGTACTATGGCTACACCTTC
CASSEARDRYYGYTF
>many|TRBD2|TRBJ2-5|TRBV5-6|16
TGTGCCAGCAGCTTGTTCAGGAGCGGGAGAGACGAGACCCAGTACTTC
CASSLFRSGRDETQYF
>NA|NA|TRBJ2-1|TRBV12-5|14
TGTGCTAGCCGGGGTGAGGCGTCCGGCAATGAGCAGTTCTTC
CASRGEASGNEQFF
>few|NA|TRBJ2-1|TRBV10-3|14
TGTGCCATCAGTTCGCGGGACCGGTACAATGAGCAGTTCTTC
CAISSRDRYNEQFF
>NA|NA|TRBJ2-4|TRBV6-5|16
TGTGCCAGCAGTTACTCGGACAGAATAGCCAAAAACATTCAGTACTTC
CASSYSDRIAKNIQYF
>many|NA|TRBJ1-1|TRBV7-8|11
TGTGCCAGCAGCTTATGGGCGGCAGCTTTCTTT
CASSLWAAAFF
>few|NA|TRBJ2-1|TRBV3-1|13
TGTGCCAGCAGCAGAAAACAGGGTGTCGAGCAGTTCTTC
CASSRKQGVEQFF
>NA|TRBD2|TRBJ2-7|TRBV3-1|15
TGTGCCAGCAGCCCCTTAGCGGGAAGCTCCTACGAGCTGTACTTC
CASSPLAGSSYELYF
>NA|TRBD2|TRBJ2-1|TRBV6-5|15
TGTGCCAGCAGTCTGGTTAGCGGGAACTACAATGAGCAGTTCTTC
CASSLVSGNYNEQFF
>many|NA|TRBJ2-2|TRBV11-2|15
TGTGCCGGTAGAAACGGGACACAGAACACCGGGGAGCTGTTTTTT
CAGRNGTQNTGELFF
>many|NA|TRBJ1-2|TRBV11-2|15
TGTGCCAGCAGCGACCTTACAGGACGTCACTATGGCTACACCTTC
CASSDLTGRHYGYTF
>many|NA|TRBJ2-3|TRBV9|15
TGTGCCAGCAGCGAGGGGACCAGTGATTGGGATACGCAGTATTTT
CASSEGTSDWDTQYF
>many|NA|TRBJ2-5|TRBV20-1|15
TGCAGTGCCAGGGCGGTCAGCCTGCCCGGGGAGACCCAGTACTTC
CSARAVSLPGETQYF
>many|TRBD1|TRBJ2-7|TRBV29-1|12
TGCAGCGTTGTACAGGGGGCCTACGAGCAGTACTTC
CSVVQGAYEQYF
>NA|TRBD1|TRBJ2-5|TRBV5-1|15
TGCGCCAGCAGCCGGGGGGACAGGGGAGAAGAGACCCAGTACTTC
CASSRGDRGEETQYF
>many|TRBD2|TRBJ2-2|TRBV29-1|14
TGCAGCGTTGTCTGGGGGGGAGTGGCTGGGGAGCTGTTTTTT
CSVVWGGVAGELFF
>many|NA|TRBJ1-2|TRBV27|15
TGTGCCAGCAGTCCCTCCTGGGGCTATAACTATGGCTACACCTTC
CASSPSWGYNYGYTF